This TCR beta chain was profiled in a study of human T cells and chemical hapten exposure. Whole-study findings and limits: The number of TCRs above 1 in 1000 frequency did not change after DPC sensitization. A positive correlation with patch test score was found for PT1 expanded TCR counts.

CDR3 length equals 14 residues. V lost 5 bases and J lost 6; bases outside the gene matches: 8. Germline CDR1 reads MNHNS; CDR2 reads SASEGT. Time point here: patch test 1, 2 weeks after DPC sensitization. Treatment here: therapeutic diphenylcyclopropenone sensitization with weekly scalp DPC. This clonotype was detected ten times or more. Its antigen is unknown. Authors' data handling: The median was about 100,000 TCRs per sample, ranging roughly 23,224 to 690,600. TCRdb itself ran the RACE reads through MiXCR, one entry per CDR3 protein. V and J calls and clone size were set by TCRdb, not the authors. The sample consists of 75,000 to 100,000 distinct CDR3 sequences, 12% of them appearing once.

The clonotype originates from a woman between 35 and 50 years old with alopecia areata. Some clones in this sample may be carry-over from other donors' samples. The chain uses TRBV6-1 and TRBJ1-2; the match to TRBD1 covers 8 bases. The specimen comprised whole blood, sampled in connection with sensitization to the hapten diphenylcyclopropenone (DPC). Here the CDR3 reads CASSNDRTGNGYTF. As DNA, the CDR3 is TGTGCCAGCAGTAACGACAGGACAGGGAATGGCTACACCTTC.